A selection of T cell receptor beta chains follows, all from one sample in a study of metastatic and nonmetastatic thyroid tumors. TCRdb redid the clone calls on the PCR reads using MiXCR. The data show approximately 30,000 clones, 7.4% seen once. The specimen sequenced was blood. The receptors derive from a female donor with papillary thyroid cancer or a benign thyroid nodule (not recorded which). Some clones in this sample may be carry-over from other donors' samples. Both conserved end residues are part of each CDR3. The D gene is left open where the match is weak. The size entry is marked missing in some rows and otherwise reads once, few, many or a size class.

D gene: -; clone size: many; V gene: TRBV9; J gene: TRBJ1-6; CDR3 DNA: TGTGCCAGCAGCGCAAGGGGATCTAATTCACCCCTCCACTTT; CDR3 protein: CASSARGSNSPLHF
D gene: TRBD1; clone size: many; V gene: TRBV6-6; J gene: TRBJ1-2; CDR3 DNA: TGTGCCAGCAGTTACTCTGGGCAGGGGGCCCTTGGCTACACCTTC; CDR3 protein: CASSYSGQGALGYTF
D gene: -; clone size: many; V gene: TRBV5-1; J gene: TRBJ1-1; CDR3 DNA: TGCGCCAGCAGTGGCCCCCGAGGGAAGAACACTGAAGCTTTCTTT; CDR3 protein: CASSGPRGKNTEAFF
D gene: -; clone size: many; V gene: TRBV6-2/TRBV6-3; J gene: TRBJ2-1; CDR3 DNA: TGTGCCAGCAGTTATGCACCAACACCGACCCTCAATGAGCAGTTCTTC; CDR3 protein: CASSYAPTPTLNEQFF
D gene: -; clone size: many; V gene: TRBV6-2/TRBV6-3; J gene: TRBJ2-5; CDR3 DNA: TGTGCCAGCCAAGGGGTAGCCCAAGAGACCCAGTACTTC; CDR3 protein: CASQGVAQETQYF
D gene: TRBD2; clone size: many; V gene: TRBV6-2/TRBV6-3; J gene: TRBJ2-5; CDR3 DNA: TGTGCCAGCAGTTACTCTACTAGCGTCTTAGGGACCCAGTACTTC; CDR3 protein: CASSYSTSVLGTQYF
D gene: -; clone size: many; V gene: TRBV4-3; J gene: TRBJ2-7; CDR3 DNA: TGCGCCAGCAGCCAAGTCAGGGGCTCCTACGAGCAGTACTTC; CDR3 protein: CASSQVRGSYEQYF
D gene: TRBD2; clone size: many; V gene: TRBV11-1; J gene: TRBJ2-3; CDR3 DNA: TGTGCCAGCAGCTTAGTCTCGCGGGGGGGCTCGGATACGCAGTATTTT; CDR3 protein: CASSLVSRGGSDTQYF
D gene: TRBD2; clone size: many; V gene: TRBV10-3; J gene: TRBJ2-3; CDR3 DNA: TGTGCCATCAGTGAGCCTCGCGGGAGGGGGACAGATACGCAGTATTTT; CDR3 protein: CAISEPRGRGTDTQYF
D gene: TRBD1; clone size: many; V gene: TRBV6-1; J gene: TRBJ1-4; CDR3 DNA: TGTGCCAGCCACCGTCGAGGGGGCAGGACTAATGAAAAACTGTTTTTT; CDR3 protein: CASHRRGGRTNEKLFF
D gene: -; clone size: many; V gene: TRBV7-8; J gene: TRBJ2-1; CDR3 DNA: TGTGCCAGCAGCCCCCCTAGATCCGATGAGCAGTTCTTC; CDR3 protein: CASSPPRSDEQFF
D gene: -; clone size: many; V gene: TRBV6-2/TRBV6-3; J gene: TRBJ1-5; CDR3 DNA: TGTGCCAGCGCAACGAGTCGGGGGAGCAATCAGCCCCAGCATTTT; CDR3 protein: CASATSRGSNQPQHF
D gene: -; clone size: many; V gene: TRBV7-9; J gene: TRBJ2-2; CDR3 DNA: TGTGCCAGCAGCTTAGCGGCTTCTACCGGGGAGCTGTTTTTT; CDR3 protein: CASSLAASTGELFF
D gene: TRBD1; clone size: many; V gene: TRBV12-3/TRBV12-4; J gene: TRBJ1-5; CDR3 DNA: TGTGCCAGCAGTTTAAGACAGGGCTATCAGCCCCAGCATTTT; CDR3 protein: CASSLRQGYQPQHF
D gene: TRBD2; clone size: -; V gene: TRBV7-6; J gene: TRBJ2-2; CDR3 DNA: TGTGCCAGCAGCCCTCCCCTGGCGGGGGGCACCGGGGAGCCGTTTTTT; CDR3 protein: CASSPPLAGGTGEPFF
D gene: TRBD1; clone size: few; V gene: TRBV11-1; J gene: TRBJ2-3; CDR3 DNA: TGTGCCAGCAGCCCTTGGGACAGAGACACAGATACGCAGTATTTT; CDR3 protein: CASSPWDRDTDTQYF
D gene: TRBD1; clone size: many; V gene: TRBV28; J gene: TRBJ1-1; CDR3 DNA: TGTGCCAGCAGAACCGGGACAGGGGCGTATACTGAAGCTTTCTTT; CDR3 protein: CASRTGTGAYTEAFF
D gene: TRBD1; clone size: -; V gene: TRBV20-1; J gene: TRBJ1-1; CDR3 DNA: TGCAGTGCTAGAGGGGAGACAGGGTTCAGCACTGAAGCTTTCTTT; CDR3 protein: CSARGETGFSTEAFF
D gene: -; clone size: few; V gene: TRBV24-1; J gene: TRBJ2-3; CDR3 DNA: TGTGCCACCGGCGGGCTGAAGGCGGATACGCAGTATTTT; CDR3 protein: CATGGLKADTQYF
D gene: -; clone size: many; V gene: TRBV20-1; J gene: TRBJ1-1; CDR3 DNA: TGCAGTGCTCCGACGACCCGTTACACTGAAGCTTTCTTT; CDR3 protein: CSAPTTRYTEAFF
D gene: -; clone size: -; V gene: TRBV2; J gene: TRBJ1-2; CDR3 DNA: TGTGCCAGCAGTGACGGGGAGGGGTGG; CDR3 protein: CASSDGEGW
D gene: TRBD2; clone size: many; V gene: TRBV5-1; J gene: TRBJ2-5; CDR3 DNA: TGCGCCAGCAGCCCCAGACTAGCGGGGGAGACCCAGTACTTC; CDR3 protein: CASSPRLAGETQYF
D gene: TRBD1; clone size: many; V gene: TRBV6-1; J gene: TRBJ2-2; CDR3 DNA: TGTGCCAGCAGGAAGGGGACAGGGAACACCGGGGAGCTGTTTTTT; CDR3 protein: CASRKGTGNTGELFF
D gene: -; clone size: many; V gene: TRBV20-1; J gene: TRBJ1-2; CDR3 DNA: TGCAGTGCTAGTCAAGGGGCCTATGGCTACACCTTC; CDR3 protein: CSASQGAYGYTF
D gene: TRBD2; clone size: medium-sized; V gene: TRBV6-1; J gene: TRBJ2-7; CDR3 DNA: TGTGCCAGCAGTTTGACTAGCGGGAGCTCCTACGAGCAGTACTTC; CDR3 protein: CASSLTSGSSYEQYF
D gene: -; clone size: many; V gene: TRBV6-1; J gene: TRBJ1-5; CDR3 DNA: TGTGCCAGCAGTCGGACCGGGAAAATAGGGAGGCAGCCCCAGCATTTT; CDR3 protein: CASSRTGKIGRQPQHF